Listed here are 28 T cell receptor beta chains from one sample, sequenced in a study (dated by TCRdb to about 2016). Receptor amplification or capture employed RT-PCR. TCRdb shows the sequencer as Illumina MiSeq. TCRdb's own reprocessing of the public reads used fastp at Q25 and MiXCR and kept productive beta chains. All rows with the same CDR3 protein become a single entry with the most common DNA and genes. For this sample the table gives fewer than 800,000 distinct CDR3 sequences, of which approximately 15% were detected only once. The ten top clones hold 3.6% of the sample. Sequenced: memory CD4+ T cells from blood. The source is a female donor in good health, serving as a healthy control.

This clonotype has more than one count but fewer than ten. The chain couples TRBV5-1 to TRBJ2-1; TRBD1 matches at 9 bases. The CDR3 totals 15 residues. With V trimmed by 6 bases and J by 7 bases, 11 bases remained unmatched. In germline, CDR1 is SGHRS, CDR2 YFSETQ. The CDR3 coding sequence is TGCGCCAGCAATTGGGGACAGGGAAGTTTGAATGAGCAGTTCTTC. This gives the protein CASNWGQGSLNEQFF.

The chain links TRBV5-1 to TRBJ2-5, with D hard to call. Looked up from germline, CDR1 is SGHRS and CDR2 is YFSETQ. The CDR3 has 14 amino acids. V was pared by 4 bases and J by 4 bases, with 14 bases between. Here the CDR3 reads CASSTGNTGETQYF. The CDR3 DNA reads as TGCGCCAGCAGCACTGGGAATACCGGAGAGACCCAGTACTTC.

This chain uses TRBV12-3 or TRBV12-4 with TRBJ2-7; 10 nucleotides line up with TRBD1. Trimming took 8 bases from V and 3 from J; bases not matched to a gene: 1. This CDR3 is 12 amino acids long. CDR3 nucleotide sequence: TGTGCCAGCGGACAGGGGGACTACGAGCAGTACTTC. Its translation is CASGQGDYEQYF.

There are many counts of this clonotype. The chain links TRBV15 to TRBJ2-7, with 9 bases that match TRBD2. Unmatched junction bases numbered 5, after V lost 1 base and J lost 1 base. CDR1 is LNHNV and CDR2 is YYDKDF in the germline V gene (reference sequence). This CDR3 contains 16 residues. CDR3 nucleotides: TGTGCCACCAGCAGAGTAGTAGCGGGAGTATCCTACGAGCAGTACTTC. The encoded protein is CATSRVVAGVSYEQYF.

This clonotype came up a few times. The gene calls are TRBV7-2 and TRBJ1-1; D not certain. Germline CDR1 is SGHTA and CDR2 is FQGNSA. Trimming pared 3 bases from V and 1 base from J, leaving 9 bases between. The CDR3 runs 14 residues. CDR3 sequence (DNA): TGTGCCAGCAGCTTCGGGGAGGGGAACACTGAAGCTTTCTTT. Protein sequence: CASSFGEGNTEAFF.

The chain has TRBV7-2 and TRBJ1-6; the D is unclear. CDR3 length: 16 residues. V lost 1 base and J 0 bases, leaving 7 bases between the germline ends. Germline loops: CDR1 SGHTA, CDR2 FQGNSA. The CDR3 protein is CASSLEGSSYNSPLHF. DNA for the CDR3: TGTGCCAGCAGCTTAGAAGGGAGCTCCTATAATTCACCCCTCCACTTT. Together with reference TRBV7-2 and TRBJ1-6, the CDR3 gives the full variable domain: GAGVSQSPSNKVTEKGKDVELRCDPISGHTALYWYRQSLGQGLEFLIYFQGNSAPDKSGLPSDRFSAERTGGSVSTLTIQRTQQEDSAVYLCASSLEGSSYNSPLHFGNGTRLTVT.

This clonotype was counted many times. V is TRBV29-1 and J is TRBJ1-1, with D hard to call. The germline V and J ends were trimmed by 6 bases and 2 bases, with 13 bases remaining between them. The CDR3 runs 13 residues. Germline V gene lookup returns CDR1 SQVTM and CDR2 ANQGSEA. The CDR3 DNA reads as TGCAGCGTCTTGCCGGCGTTTAACACTGAAGCTTTCTTT. Its protein product is CSVLPAFNTEAFF.

The rearrangement uses TRBV12-3 or TRBV12-4 and TRBJ1-4; D possibly corresponds to TRBD1 (5 bases). V shed 3 bases and J shed 4 bases, with 12 bases lying between them. CDR3 length: 15 amino acids. In DNA form, the CDR3 reads TGTGCCAGCAGTTTTACCCAGGGACTTAATGAAAAACTGTTTTTT. Encoded protein: CASSFTQGLNEKLFF.

The V call is TRBV5-1, the J call TRBJ2-1, with D perhaps assigned TRBD1 or TRBD2 (6 bases each). The CDR3 loop spans 16 amino acids. Per the germline V gene, CDR1 is SGHRS and CDR2 is YFSETQ. V lost 3 bases and J 7 bases, leaving 20 bases between the germline ends. CDR3 loop: CASSYNRVAAGNEQFF. For the CDR3, the DNA is TGCGCCAGCAGCTACAACAGGGTTGCGGCGGGAAATGAGCAGTTCTTC.

J is TRBJ1-2 and V is TRBV7-2; no clear D. The CDR3 spans 14 residues. The V gene's germline CDR1 is SGHTA and CDR2 FQGNSA. Trimming took 7 bases from V and 1 from J, leaving 13 bases between them. The CDR3 DNA reads TGTGCCAGCACCCCGGGGATGGATAACTATGGCTACACCTTC. This encodes CASTPGMDNYGYTF.

This clonotype was observed a few times. The chain joins TRBV5-1 to TRBJ1-3, with TRBD1 as a possible D gene (5 bases). V lost 0 bases to trimming and J lost 7 bases, with 11 bases between them. Germline loops: CDR1 SGHRS, CDR2 YFSETQ. CDR3 length equals 14 residues. CDR3 in amino acids: CASSLDQGWNTIYF. DNA of the CDR3: TGCGCCAGCAGCTTGGATCAGGGATGGAACACCATATATTTT.

This sequence joins TRBV24-1 and TRBJ2-5; 10 positions match TRBD1. The germline V gene encodes CDR1 KGHDR and CDR2 SFDVKD. CDR3 length: 15 residues. After removal of 5 bases from V and 2 bases from J, the junction contained 4 bases not matched to a gene. This CDR3 is CATSGPGQGQETQYF. The CDR3 DNA follows: TGTGCCACCAGTGGACCGGGACAGGGGCAAGAGACCCAGTACTTC.

V is TRBV29-1 and J is TRBJ1-2, with TRBD1 identical over 10 bases. From germline, CDR1 is SQVTM and CDR2 ANQGSEA. The CDR3 is 15 amino acids. The ends lost 6 bases at V and 0 bases at J; junction bases unmatched: 7. CDR3 sequence (DNA): TGCAGCGTGGGGACAGGGGCGTCAGCTAACTATGGCTACACCTTC. Protein sequence: CSVGTGASANYGYTF.

The gene calls are TRBV9 and TRBJ1-6; D gene unclear. From germline, CDR1 is SGDLS and CDR2 YYNGEE. V gave up 0 bases and J gave up 10 bases, with 11 bases separating them. The CDR3 contains 14 residues. CDR3 protein: CASSVVGSGSPLHF. The CDR3 DNA is TGTGCCAGCAGCGTAGTTGGTTCGGGGTCACCCCTCCACTTT.

In this sample, this clonotype turned up a few times. The rearrangement joins TRBV5-5 to TRBJ2-2; TRBD2 matches 9 bases. After removal of 0 bases from V and 7 bases from J, the junction contained 7 bases not matched to a gene. Per the germline V gene, CDR1 is SGHKS and CDR2 is YYEKEE (reference sequence). The CDR3 totals 16 residues. This CDR3 reads CASSLAGLAIRGELFF. The CDR3 DNA sequence: TGTGCCAGCAGCTTGGCGGGACTAGCAATCCGCGGGGAGCTGTTTTTT.

V and J are TRBV20-1 and TRBJ1-1; D is unresolved. CDR1 and CDR2 from the germline V gene are DFQATT and SNEGSKA (reference sequence). The CDR3 covers 13 residues. V was pared by 1 base and J by 3 bases, with 9 bases between. CDR3: CSARGGMDTEAFF. The DNA for the CDR3 is TGCAGTGCTAGAGGAGGGATGGACACTGAAGCTTTCTTT.

This rearrangement joins TRBV25-1 to TRBJ1-2, with 7 bases lining up with TRBD1. J was trimmed by 3 bases and V by 4 bases; bases with no gene match: 8. The CDR3 runs 15 residues. CDR1 is MGHDK and CDR2 is SYGVNS in the germline V gene. The CDR3 DNA is TGTGCCAGCAGTGTAGGAGGGGGCCGTGACTATGGCTACACCTTC. This gives the protein CASSVGGGRDYGYTF.

The chain joins TRBV5-1 to TRBJ1-2, with D maybe TRBD1 (5 bases). V was shortened by 1 base and J by 7 bases, with 14 bases between the two germline ends. The germline V gene has CDR1 SGHRS and CDR2 YFSETQ. This CDR3 comprises 14 residues. The CDR3 protein is CASSLTQGSGGYTF. CDR3 in DNA: TGCGCCAGCAGCTTGACCCAGGGTAGTGGTGGCTACACCTTC.

DNA for the CDR3: TGTGCCAGCAGCTCGTGGACTGATCAGGATGAAAAACTGTTTTTT. It translates to CASSSWTDQDEKLFF. This rearrangement joins TRBV5-5 to TRBJ1-4, with D unclear. The CDR3 totals 15 residues. The germline V gene has CDR1 SGHKS and CDR2 YYEKEE (reference sequence). V was shortened by 3 bases and J by 6 bases, with 15 bases between the two germline ends.

This clonotype was observed a handful of times. The gene calls are TRBV9 and TRBJ1-1, with TRBD1 matching over 7 bases. Germline V lookup: CDR1 SGDLS, CDR2 YYNGEE. CDR3 length: 16 residues. V lost 0 bases to trimming and J lost 4 bases; unmatched junction nucleotides: 9. The CDR3 sequence is CASSVALTGIGTEAFF. DNA for the CDR3: TGTGCCAGCAGCGTAGCCTTGACAGGGATCGGCACTGAAGCTTTCTTT.

The chain couples TRBV6-5 to TRBJ1-1; 10 positions match TRBD1. The CDR3 consists of 18 residues. Losses at the gene ends were 2 bases for V and 5 bases for J; bases not matched to a gene: 14. Germline V gene lookup returns CDR1 MNHEY and CDR2 SVGAGI. The chain's CDR3 is CASSYIPRTGGIVTEAFF. The DNA of the CDR3 is TGTGCCAGCAGTTACATTCCCCGGACAGGGGGAATTGTTACTGAAGCTTTCTTT.

This clonotype was observed many times. The rearrangement links TRBV5-1 to TRBJ2-1, with 12 bases that match TRBD2. CDR3 length: 17 residues. V gave up 4 bases and J gave up 8 bases; unmatched junction bases: 13. Germline-derived CDR1 and CDR2 are SGHRS and YFSETQ. This CDR3 reads CASSPGATSGSFDEQFF. In DNA, the CDR3 is TGCGCCAGCAGCCCGGGGGCGACTAGCGGGAGTTTCGATGAGCAGTTCTTC.

This clonotype was observed a handful of times. In DNA form, the CDR3 reads TGCAGTGCCCCCAAGGGACGGCTAGCCAAAAACATTCAGTACTTC. It encodes CSAPKGRLAKNIQYF. This sequence joins TRBV20-1 and TRBJ2-4; D could derive from TRBD1 or TRBD2 (5 bases each). This CDR3 is built from 15 residues. Trimming took 6 bases from V and 0 from J, leaving 15 bases between them. In germline, CDR1 is DFQATT, CDR2 SNEGSKA (reference sequence).

This sequence joins TRBV5-1 and TRBJ2-3; perhaps TRBD1 as D (6 bases). V was clipped by 3 bases and J by 9 bases, with 23 bases between them. The germline gives CDR1 SGHRS, CDR2 YFSETQ. The CDR3 consists of 16 residues. The CDR3 reads CASSSLGGVVVDTQYF. The CDR3 DNA sequence: TGCGCCAGCAGCTCTCTAGGGGGAGTCGTTGTTGACACGCAGTATTTT.

The chain is built from TRBV13 and TRBJ2-4; TRBD2 aligns across 14 bases. The CDR3 totals 17 residues. In germline, CDR1 is PRHDT, CDR2 FYEKMQ (reference sequence). The J segment lost 0 bases and the V segment lost 5 bases, leaving 3 bases of the junction unmatched. The chain's CDR3 is CASSLGLAGGAKNIQYF. The CDR3 coding sequence is TGTGCCAGCAGCCTCGGACTAGCGGGAGGAGCCAAAAACATTCAGTACTTC.

The genes are TRBV5-4 and TRBJ1-2; TRBD1 might be the D (5 bases). CDR3 length: 16 amino acids. The V end lost 0 bases, the J end lost 7 bases, and 19 bases lay between the germline ends. The germline V gene has CDR1 SGHNT and CDR2 YYREEE (reference sequence). The CDR3 region has the DNA TGTGCCAGCAGCTTGGAGAGTCAGGGCTTATTGGGTGGCTACACCTTC. Amino acid sequence: CASSLESQGLLGGYTF.

This clonotype was detected many times. This CDR3 reads CASSFPQALDTEAFF. DNA for the CDR3: TGTGCCAGCAGCTTCCCCCAGGCCCTGGACACTGAAGCTTTCTTT. The rearrangement uses TRBV5-5 and TRBJ1-1; D call uncertain. This CDR3 is built from 15 residues. Germline V gene lookup returns CDR1 SGHKS and CDR2 YYEKEE (reference sequence). V was cut by 2 bases and J by 3 bases, with 14 bases left in between.

The table lists this clonotype with a few counts. The V and J genes are TRBV30 and TRBJ1-5; D possibly corresponds to TRBD1 (5 bases). Germline V gene lookup returns CDR1 GTSNPN and CDR2 SVGIG (reference sequence). This CDR3 has 13 amino acids. Trimming removed 5 bases at V and 5 bases at J, with 13 bases between. The CDR3 bases are TGTGCCTGGTCCCGGGGGGTCGATCAGCCCCAGCATTTT. Translated: CAWSRGVDQPQHF.